Detailed here is one T cell receptor beta chain. Germline V gene lookup returns CDR1 SGHRS and CDR2 YFSETQ. The CDR3 contains 17 residues. Trimming cost V 3 bases and J 5 bases; bases outside gene matches: 13. This sample stems from a study of Ad26.COV2.S vaccination and SARS-CoV-2 variants. About the study: Ad26.COV2.S shots went into the muscle once or twice, 56 days apart.

Clones were read by immunoSEQ multiplex PCR, and TCRdb kept only the in-frame ones, dropping some. The sample gives 440,000 or so clones, 89% of which show up once; around 1.8% is in the top ten. Treatment specified: some 20 received Ad26.COV2.S at low or high dose, single or two shots; several received placebo; per-sample allocation not given. Specimen acquisition occurred on day 63 following the initial vaccine or placebo injection. This sequence originates from a person between 18 and 60 years old who received the Ad26.COV2.S COVID-19 vaccine or a placebo. This chain uses TRBV5-1 with TRBJ2-2; 7 bases match TRBD1. Material: peripheral blood, obtained in a trial of Ad26.COV2.S vaccine versus placebo. The CDR3 here is CASSSSPDRVGTGELFF. The CDR3 region has the DNA TGCGCCAGCAGCTCCTCCCCCGACAGGGTCGGGACCGGGGAGCTGTTTTTT.